This T cell receptor (beta chain) stems from a study of control samples from healthy donors and cancer patients. The CDR3 has 17 amino acids. V was cut by 5 bases and J by 3 bases, with 22 bases left in between. Per germline, CDR1 SEHNR and CDR2 FQNEAQ (reference sequence). The repertoire was sequenced with immunoSEQ multiplex PCR; TCRdb's copy has only in-frame clones and lacks some. The sample carries roughly 80,000 clones, approximately 89% recorded once. Material: blood. The rearrangement links TRBV7-9 to TRBJ1-2, with D unresolved. This receptor was taken from a man aged 50 or older in good health. In nucleotides, the CDR3 is TGTGCCAGCAGCCCCCTTAGGGCTCCGATACTATACTATGGCTACACCTTC. The encoded protein is CASSPLRAPILYYGYTF.